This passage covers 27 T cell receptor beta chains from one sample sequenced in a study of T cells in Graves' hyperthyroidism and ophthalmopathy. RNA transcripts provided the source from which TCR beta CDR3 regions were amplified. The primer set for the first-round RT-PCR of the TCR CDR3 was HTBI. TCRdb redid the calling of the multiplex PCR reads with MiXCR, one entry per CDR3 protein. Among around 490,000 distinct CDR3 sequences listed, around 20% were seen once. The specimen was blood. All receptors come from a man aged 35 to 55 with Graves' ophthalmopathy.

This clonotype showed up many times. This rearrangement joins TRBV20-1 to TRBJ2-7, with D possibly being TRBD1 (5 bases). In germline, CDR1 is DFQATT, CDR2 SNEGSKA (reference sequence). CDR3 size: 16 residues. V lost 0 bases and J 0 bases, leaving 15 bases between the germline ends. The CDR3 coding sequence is TGCAGTGCTAGAGATTCTCGGACATCCGCCTCCTACGAGCAGTACTTC. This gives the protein CSARDSRTSASYEQYF.

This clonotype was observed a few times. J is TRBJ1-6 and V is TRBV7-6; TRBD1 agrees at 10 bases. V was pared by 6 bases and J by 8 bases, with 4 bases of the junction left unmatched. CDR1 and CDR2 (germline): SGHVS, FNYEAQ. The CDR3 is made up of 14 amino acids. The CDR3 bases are TGTGCCAGCAGGCCCGGGACAGGGGATTCACCCCTCCACTTT. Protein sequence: CASRPGTGDSPLHF.

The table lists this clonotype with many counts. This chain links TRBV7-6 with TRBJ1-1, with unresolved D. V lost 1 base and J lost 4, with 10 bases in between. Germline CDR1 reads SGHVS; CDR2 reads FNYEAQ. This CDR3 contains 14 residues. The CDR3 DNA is TGTGCCAGCAGCTTAGAGTGGCGGGGCACTGAAGCTTTCTTT. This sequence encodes CASSLEWRGTEAFF.

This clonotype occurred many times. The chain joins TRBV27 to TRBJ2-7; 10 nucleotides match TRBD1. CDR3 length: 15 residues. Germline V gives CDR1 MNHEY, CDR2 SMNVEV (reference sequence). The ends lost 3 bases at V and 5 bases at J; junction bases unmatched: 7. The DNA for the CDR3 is TGTGCCAGCAGTTTCGGAGGGACAGGGGTCCACGAGCAGTACTTC. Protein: CASSFGGTGVHEQYF.

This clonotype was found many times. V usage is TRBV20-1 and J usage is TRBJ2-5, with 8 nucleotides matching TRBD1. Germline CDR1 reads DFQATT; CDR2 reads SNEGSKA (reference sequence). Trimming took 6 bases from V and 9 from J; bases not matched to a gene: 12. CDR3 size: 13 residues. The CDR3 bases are TGCAGTGCACCTGACAGGGGTTCCGGGTCCCAGTACTTC. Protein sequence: CSAPDRGSGSQYF.

Here the CDR3 reads CASSGGRTYNSPLHF. The CDR3 nucleotides read TGTGCCAGTAGTGGAGGGAGGACCTATAATTCACCCCTCCACTTT. The chain links TRBV19 to TRBJ1-6, with D hard to call. In germline, CDR1 is LNHDA, CDR2 SQIVND (reference sequence). The CDR3 consists of 15 residues. Trimming cost V 5 bases and J 2 bases, with 10 bases left between them.

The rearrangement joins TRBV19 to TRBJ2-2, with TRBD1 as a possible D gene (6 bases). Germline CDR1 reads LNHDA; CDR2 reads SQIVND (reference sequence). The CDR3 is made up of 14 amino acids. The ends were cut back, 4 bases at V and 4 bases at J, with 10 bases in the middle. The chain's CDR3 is CASSNRVGTGELFF. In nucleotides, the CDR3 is TGTGCCAGTAGTAACAGGGTCGGCACCGGGGAGCTGTTTTTT.

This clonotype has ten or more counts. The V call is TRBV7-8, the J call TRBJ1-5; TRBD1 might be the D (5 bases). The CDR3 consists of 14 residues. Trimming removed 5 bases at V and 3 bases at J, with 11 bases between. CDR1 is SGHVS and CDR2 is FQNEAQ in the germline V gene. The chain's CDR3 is CASSKGRTNQPQHF. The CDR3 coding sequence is TGTGCCAGCAGCAAGGGACGGACCAATCAGCCCCAGCATTTT. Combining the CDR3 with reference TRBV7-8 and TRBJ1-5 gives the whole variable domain GAGVSQSPRYKVAKRGQDVALRCDPISGHVSLFWYQQALGQGPEFLTYFQNEAQLDKSGLPSDRFFAERPEGSVSTLKIQRTQQEDSAVYLCASSKGRTNQPQHFGDGTRLSIL.

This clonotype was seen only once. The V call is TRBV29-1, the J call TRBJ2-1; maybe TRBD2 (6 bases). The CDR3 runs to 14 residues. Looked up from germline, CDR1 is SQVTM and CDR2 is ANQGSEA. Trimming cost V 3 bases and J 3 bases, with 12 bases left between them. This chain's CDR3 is CSVDSAGIYNEQFF. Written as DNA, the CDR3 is TGCAGCGTTGATTCCGCGGGGATCTACAATGAGCAGTTCTTC.

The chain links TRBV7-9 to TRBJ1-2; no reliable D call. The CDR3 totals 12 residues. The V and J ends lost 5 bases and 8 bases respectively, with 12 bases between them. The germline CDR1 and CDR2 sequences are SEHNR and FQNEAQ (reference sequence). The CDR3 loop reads CASSPEADGYTF. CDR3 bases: TGTGCCAGCAGCCCCGAGGCGGACGGCTACACCTTC.

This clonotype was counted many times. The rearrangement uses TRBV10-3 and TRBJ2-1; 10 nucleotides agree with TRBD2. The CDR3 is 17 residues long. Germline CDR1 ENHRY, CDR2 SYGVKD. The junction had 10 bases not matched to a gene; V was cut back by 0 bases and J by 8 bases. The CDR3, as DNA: TGTGCCATCAGTGAGTCGAGGGCTAGCGGGAGTGTAGATGAGCAGTTCTTC. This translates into CAISESRASGSVDEQFF.

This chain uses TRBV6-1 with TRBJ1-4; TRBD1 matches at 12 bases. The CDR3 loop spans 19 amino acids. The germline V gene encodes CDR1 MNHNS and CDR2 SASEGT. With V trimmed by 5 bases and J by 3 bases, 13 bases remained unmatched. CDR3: CASSPLGQGAGEANEKLFF. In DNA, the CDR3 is TGTGCCAGCAGTCCCCTGGGACAGGGGGCGGGAGAGGCTAATGAAAAACTGTTTTTT.

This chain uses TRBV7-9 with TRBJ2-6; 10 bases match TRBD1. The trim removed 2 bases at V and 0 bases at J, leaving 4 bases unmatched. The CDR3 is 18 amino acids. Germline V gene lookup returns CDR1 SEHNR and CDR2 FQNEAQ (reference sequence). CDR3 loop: CASSLSTGGGSGANVLTF. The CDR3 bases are TGTGCCAGCAGCTTATCGACAGGGGGCGGCTCTGGGGCCAACGTCCTGACTTTC. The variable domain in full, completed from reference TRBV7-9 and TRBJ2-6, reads DTGVSQNPRHKITKRGQNVTFRCDPISEHNRLYWYRQTLGQGPEFLTYFQNEAQLEKSRLLSDRFSAERPKGSFSTLEIQRTEQGDSAMYLCASSLSTGGGSGANVLTFGAGSRLTVL.

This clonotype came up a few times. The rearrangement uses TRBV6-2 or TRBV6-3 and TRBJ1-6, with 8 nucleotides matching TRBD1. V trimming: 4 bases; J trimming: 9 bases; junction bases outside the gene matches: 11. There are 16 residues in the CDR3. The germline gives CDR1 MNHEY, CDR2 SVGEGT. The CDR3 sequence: CASSSGQGFMASPLHF. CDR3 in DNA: TGTGCCAGCAGTTCCGGACAGGGTTTTATGGCTTCACCCCTCCACTTT.

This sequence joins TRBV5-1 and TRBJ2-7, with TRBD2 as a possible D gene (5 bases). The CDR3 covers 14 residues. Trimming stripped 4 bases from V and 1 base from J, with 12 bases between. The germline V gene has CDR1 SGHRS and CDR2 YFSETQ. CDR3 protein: CASSPEAQSYEQYF. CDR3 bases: TGCGCCAGCAGCCCGGAGGCACAGTCCTACGAGCAGTACTTC.

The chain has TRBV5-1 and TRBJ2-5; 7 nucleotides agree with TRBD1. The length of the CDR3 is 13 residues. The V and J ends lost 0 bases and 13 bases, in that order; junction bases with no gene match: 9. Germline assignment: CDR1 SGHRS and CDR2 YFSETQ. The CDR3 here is CASSLAGRGTWYF. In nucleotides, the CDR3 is TGCGCCAGCAGCTTGGCTGGCAGGGGGACGTGGTACTTC.

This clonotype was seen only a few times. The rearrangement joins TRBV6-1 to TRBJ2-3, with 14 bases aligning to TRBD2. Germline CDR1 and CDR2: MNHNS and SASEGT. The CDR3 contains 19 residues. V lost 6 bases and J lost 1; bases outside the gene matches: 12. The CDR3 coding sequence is TGTGCCAGCAGGGGGACTAGCGGGAGTCTACCCCTTCGCACAGATACGCAGTATTTT. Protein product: CASRGTSGSLPLRTDTQYF.

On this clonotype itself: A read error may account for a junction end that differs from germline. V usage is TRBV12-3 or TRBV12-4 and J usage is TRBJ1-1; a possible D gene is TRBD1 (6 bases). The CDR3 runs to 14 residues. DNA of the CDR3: TGTACCAGTAGGGCCGGGACATTGAACACTGAAGCTTTCTTT. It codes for CTSRAGTLNTEAFF.

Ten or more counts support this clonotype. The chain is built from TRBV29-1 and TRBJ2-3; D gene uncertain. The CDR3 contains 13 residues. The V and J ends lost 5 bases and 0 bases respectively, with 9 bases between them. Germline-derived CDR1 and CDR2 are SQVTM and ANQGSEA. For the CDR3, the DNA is TGCAGCGTTATCACACCTAGCACAGATACGCAGTATTTT. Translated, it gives CSVITPSTDTQYF.

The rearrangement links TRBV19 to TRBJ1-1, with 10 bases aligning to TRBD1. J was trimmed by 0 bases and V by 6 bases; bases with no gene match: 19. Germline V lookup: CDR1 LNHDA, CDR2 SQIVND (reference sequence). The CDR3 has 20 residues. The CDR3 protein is CASSTGTGVIGEGMNTEAFF. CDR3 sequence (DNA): TGTGCCAGTAGCACCGGGACAGGGGTGATCGGGGAGGGTATGAACACTGAAGCTTTCTTT.

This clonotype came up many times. CDR3 DNA sequence: TGTGCCAGCGTGGTAGGGACTACCTACAATGAGCAGTTCTTC. Its protein is CASVVGTTYNEQFF. J is TRBJ2-1 and V is TRBV6-1; 7 bases line up with TRBD2. This CDR3 spans 14 amino acids. Trimming removed 8 bases from V and 2 bases from J; junction bases left unmatched: 6. Germline V CDR1 and CDR2: MNHNS, SASEGT.

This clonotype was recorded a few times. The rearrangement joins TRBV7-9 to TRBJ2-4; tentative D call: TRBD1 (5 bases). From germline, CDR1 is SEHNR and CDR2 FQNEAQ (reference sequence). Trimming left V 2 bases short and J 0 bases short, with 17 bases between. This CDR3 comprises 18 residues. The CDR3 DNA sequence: TGTGCCAGCAGCTTAATTCAGGGATCAAACCTAGCCAAAAACATTCAGTACTTC. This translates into CASSLIQGSNLAKNIQYF.

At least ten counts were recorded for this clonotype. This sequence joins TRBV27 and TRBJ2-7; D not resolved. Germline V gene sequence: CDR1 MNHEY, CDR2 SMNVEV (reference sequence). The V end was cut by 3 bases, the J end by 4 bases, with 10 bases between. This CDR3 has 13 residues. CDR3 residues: CASSFRAGYEQYF. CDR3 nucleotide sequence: TGTGCCAGCAGTTTCAGAGCTGGGTACGAGCAGTACTTC.

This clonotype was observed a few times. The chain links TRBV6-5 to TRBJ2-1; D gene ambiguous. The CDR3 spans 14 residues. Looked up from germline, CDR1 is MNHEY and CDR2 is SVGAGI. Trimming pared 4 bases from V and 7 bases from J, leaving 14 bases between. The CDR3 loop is CASSWGLLGNEQFF. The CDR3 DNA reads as TGTGCCAGCAGTTGGGGTCTCCTCGGGAATGAGCAGTTCTTC.

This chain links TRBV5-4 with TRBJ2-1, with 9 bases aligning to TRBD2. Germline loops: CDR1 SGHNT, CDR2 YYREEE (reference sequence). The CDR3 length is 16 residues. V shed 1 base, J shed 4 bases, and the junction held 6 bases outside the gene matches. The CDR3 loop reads CASSLRSGGPYNEQFF. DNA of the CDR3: TGTGCCAGCAGCTTGCGGAGCGGGGGGCCTTACAATGAGCAGTTCTTC.

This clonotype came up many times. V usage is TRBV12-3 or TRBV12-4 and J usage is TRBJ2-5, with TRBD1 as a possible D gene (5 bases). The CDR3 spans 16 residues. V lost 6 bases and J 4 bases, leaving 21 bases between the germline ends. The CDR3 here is CASRRSGQPQGETQYF. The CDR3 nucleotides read TGTGCCAGCAGAAGAAGTGGTCAGCCCCAGGGAGAGACCCAGTACTTC.

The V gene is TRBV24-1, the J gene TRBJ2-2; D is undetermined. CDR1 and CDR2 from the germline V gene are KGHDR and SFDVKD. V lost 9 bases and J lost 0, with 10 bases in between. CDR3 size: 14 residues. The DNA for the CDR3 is TGTGCCACCGCAATGAGCGCGAACACCGGGGAGCTGTTTTTT. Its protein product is CATAMSANTGELFF.